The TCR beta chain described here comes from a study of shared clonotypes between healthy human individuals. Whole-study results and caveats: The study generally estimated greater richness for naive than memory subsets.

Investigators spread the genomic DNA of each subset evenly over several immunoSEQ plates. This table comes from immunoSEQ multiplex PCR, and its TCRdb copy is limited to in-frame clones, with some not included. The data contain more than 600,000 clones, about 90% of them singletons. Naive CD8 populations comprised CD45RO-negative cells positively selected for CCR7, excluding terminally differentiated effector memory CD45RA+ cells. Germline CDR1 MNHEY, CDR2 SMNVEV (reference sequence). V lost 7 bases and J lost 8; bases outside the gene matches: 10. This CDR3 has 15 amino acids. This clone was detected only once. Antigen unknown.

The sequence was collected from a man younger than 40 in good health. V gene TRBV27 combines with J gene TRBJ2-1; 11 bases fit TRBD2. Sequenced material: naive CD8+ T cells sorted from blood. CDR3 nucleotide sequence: TGTGCCAGCATCGACCGGACTAGCGGGTTTCATGAGCAGTTCTTC. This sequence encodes CASIDRTSGFHEQFF.